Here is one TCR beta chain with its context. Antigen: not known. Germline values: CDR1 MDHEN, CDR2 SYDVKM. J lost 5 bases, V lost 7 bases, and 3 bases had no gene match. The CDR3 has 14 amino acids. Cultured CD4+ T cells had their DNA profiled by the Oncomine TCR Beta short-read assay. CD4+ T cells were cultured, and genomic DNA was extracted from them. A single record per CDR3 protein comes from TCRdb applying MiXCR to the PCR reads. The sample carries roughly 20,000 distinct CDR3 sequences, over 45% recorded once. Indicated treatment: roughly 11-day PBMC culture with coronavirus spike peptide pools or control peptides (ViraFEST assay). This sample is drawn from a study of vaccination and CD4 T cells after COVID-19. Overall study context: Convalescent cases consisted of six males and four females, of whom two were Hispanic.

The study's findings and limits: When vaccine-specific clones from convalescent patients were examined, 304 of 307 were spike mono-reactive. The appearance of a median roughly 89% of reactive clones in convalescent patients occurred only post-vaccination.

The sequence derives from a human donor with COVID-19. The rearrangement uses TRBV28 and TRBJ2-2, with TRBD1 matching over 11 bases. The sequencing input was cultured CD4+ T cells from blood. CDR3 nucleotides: TGTGCCAGCATTGGACAGGGGGCAACCGGGGAGCTGTTTTTT. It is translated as CASIGQGATGELFF.